The clone carrying this TCR beta chain was observed a handful of times. The method was immunoSEQ multiplex PCR; TCRdb's version includes in-frame clones alone and lacks a portion of them. The sample lists just under 100,000 clones; roughly 86% were seen once. This CDR3 contains 15 residues. The germline V gene encodes CDR1 MGHRA and CDR2 YSYEKL. With 4 bases clipped from V and 0 bases from J, the junction kept 2 bases outside the gene matches. These data are taken from a study of blood T cell repertoires in COVID-19. This chain joins TRBV4-1 and TRBJ2-2, with 7 bases matching TRBD2. Sample: peripheral blood. This clonotype originated in an older woman in a cohort sampled during active or convalescent COVID-19. The DNA for the CDR3 is TGCGCCAGCAGCCTTAGCGGGCCGAACACCGGGGAGCTGTTTTTT. Protein sequence: CASSLSGPNTGELFF.